One and the same sample provided the 30 T cell receptor beta chains below, sequenced in a study of blood T cells in healthy people across ages. With a J-beta primer mix and a sample-barcoded 5' primer, a second PCR ran roughly 6 to 11 cycles. TCRdb passed the 5' RACE reads through MiXCR, listing each CDR3 protein once. The table lists more than 750,000 distinct CDR3 sequences, under 35% of them singletons. This sample also belongs to another study, concerning T cells of mothers and their children.

The sequenced material came from blood. These receptors came from a woman aged 40-49 years in good health.

The rearrangement uses TRBV20-1 and TRBJ2-5; 8 nucleotides line up with TRBD1. The end of the DNA is better explained by TRBJ2-7, so the J call may be wrong. This CDR3 comprises 12 residues. Germline CDR1 reads DFQATT; CDR2 reads SNEGSKA (reference sequence). Here the CDR3 reads CSAFDRGHEQYF. The CDR3 DNA reads as TGCAGTGCCTTCGACAGGGGCCACGAGCAGTACTTC.

There are a few counts of this clonotype. The genes are TRBV12-3 or TRBV12-4 and TRBJ1-4; D is unresolved. The length of the CDR3 is 15 residues. The V end was cut by 5 bases, the J end by 8 bases, with 18 bases between. CDR3 residues: CASSPIGGSREKLFF. The CDR3 DNA reads TGTGCCAGCAGTCCTATAGGAGGCAGTAGGGAAAAACTGTTTTTT.

The chain is built from TRBV27 and TRBJ1-6, with D possibly matching TRBD1 (5 bases). The V gene lost 0 bases and the J gene lost 7 bases, with 13 bases spanning the gap. The CDR3 runs 16 residues. Per the germline V gene, CDR1 is MNHEY and CDR2 is SMNVEV (reference sequence). CDR3 DNA: TGTGCCAGCAGTTTATCGGGCAGGGTTTCCAATTCACCCCTCCACTTT. Its protein product is CASSLSGRVSNSPLHF.

This clonotype was seen ten or more times. The chain couples TRBV15 to TRBJ2-7; D not certain. The ends were cut back, 3 bases at V and 3 bases at J, with 9 bases in the middle. This CDR3 has 13 amino acids. Germline V CDR1 and CDR2: LNHNV, YYDKDF (reference sequence). The CDR3: CATSRASSYEQYF. Written as DNA, the CDR3 is TGTGCCACCAGCAGGGCTTCTAGCTACGAGCAGTACTTC.

Ten or more counts support this clonotype. This chain joins TRBV28 and TRBJ2-7; weak D call: TRBD2 (5 bases). V lost 3 bases, J lost 5 bases, and 14 bases lay in between. CDR3 size: 14 residues. Germline CDR1 MDHEN, CDR2 SYDVKM. The CDR3 DNA sequence: TGTGCCAGCAGTTTGAGGGCCTTAAACCACGAGCAGTACTTC. Its translation is CASSLRALNHEQYF.

This clonotype was seen repeatedly, ten times or more. The chain joins TRBV30 to TRBJ2-6; TRBD1 is a possible D gene (6 bases). Germline V CDR1 and CDR2: GTSNPN, SVGIG (reference sequence). The CDR3 has 20 residues. V lost 1 base and J lost 1, with 23 bases in between. The CDR3, as DNA: TGTGCCTGGAGTGCCCCTAGGGAAGCACAGGGCCGATCTGGGGCCAACGTCCTGACTTTC. It translates to CAWSAPREAQGRSGANVLTF.

The chain employs TRBV19 and TRBJ1-6, with 7 nucleotides matching TRBD1. CDR3 size: 14 residues. Germline V lookup: CDR1 LNHDA, CDR2 SQIVND (reference sequence). Trimming took 8 bases from V and 8 from J; bases not matched to a gene: 9. The CDR3 reads CASAWTGRYSPLHF. Here the CDR3 DNA reads TGTGCCAGTGCCTGGACAGGCCGTTATTCACCCCTCCACTTT. Combining the CDR3 with reference TRBV19 and TRBJ1-6 gives the whole variable domain DGGITQSPKYLFRKEGQNVTLSCEQNLNHDAMYWYRQDPGQGLRLIYYSQIVNDFQKGDIAEGYSVSREKKESFPLTVTSAQKNPTAFYLCASAWTGRYSPLHFGNGTRLTVT.

The chain is built from TRBV14 and TRBJ1-2; D gene uncertain. The CDR3 runs 15 residues. V dropped 3 bases and J dropped 4 bases, with 15 bases sitting between them. CDR1 SGHDN and CDR2 FVKESK come from the germline V gene. DNA of the CDR3: TGTGCCAGCAGCCACCCGCGGGCAGGTCTCTATGGCTACACCTTC. Its protein is CASSHPRAGLYGYTF.

V and J are TRBV5-6 and TRBJ2-7; weak D call: TRBD1 (6 bases). CDR3 length: 16 residues. The V and J ends lost 2 bases and 0 bases respectively, with 15 bases between them. Germline values: CDR1 SGHDT, CDR2 YYEEEE. CDR3 sequence (DNA): TGTGCCAGCAGCTTAGGAACAGGGCAGAGCTCCTACGAGCAGTACTTC. Translation gives CASSLGTGQSSYEQYF. Filled out from reference TRBV5-6 and TRBJ2-7, the complete variable domain reads DAGVTQSPTHLIKTRGQQVTLRCSPKSGHDTVSWYQQALGQGPQFIFQYYEEEERQRGNFPDRFSGHQFPNYSSELNVNALLLGDSALYLCASSLGTGQSSYEQYFGPGTRLTVT.

The chain carries TRBV18 and TRBJ1-1, with 8 bases identical to TRBD1. V trimming: 1 base; J trimming: 5 bases; junction bases outside the gene matches: 9. There are 16 residues in the CDR3. Germline CDR1 KGHSH, CDR2 LQKENI. CDR3 bases: TGTGCCAGCTCACCACGAGTCAGGGGGCAGGTTACTGAAGCTTTCTTT. It specifies CASSPRVRGQVTEAFF.

Note on this clonotype: Compared with germline, one end of the junction differs, possibly owing to a read error. This chain links TRBV25-1 with TRBJ1-4; D unclear. This CDR3 comprises 14 residues. Germline-derived CDR1 and CDR2 are MGHDK and SYGVNS. DNA for the CDR3: TGTGCCAGCAGTGAATACAGAGATAATGAAAAACCGTTTTTT. This sequence encodes CASSEYRDNEKPFF.

This chain connects TRBV7-9 to TRBJ2-4; the match to TRBD1 covers 7 bases. Germline loops: CDR1 SEHNR, CDR2 FQNEAQ (reference sequence). The CDR3 is made up of 16 amino acids. The J segment lost 8 bases and the V segment lost 3 bases, leaving 13 bases of the junction unmatched. The CDR3 loop reads CASSFDDRVLGDIQYF. The CDR3 nucleotides are TGTGCCAGCAGCTTCGATGACAGGGTCCTGGGAGACATTCAGTACTTC.

The CDR3 sequence: CTNSLLAGGADTQYF. The DNA of the CDR3 is TGTACCAACAGCTTACTAGCGGGGGGGGCAGATACGCAGTATTTT. This chain links TRBV7-8 with TRBJ2-3, with TRBD2 matching over 13 bases. CDR1 SGHVS and CDR2 FQNEAQ come from the germline V gene. CDR3 length: 15 amino acids.

Of note for this clonotype: A much larger clonotype is one base distant, so this may be a read error. V gene TRBV2 combines with J gene TRBJ2-1, with D possibly being TRBD2 (5 bases). CDR1 is SNHLY, CDR2 FYNNEI, per germline. The CDR3 spans 14 residues. With 6 bases removed from V and 6 bases from J, the gap between germline ends came to 15 bases. The CDR3 nucleotides read TGTGCCAGCAGGGAATCGCTAGCAGGCAATGAGCAGTTCTTC. This encodes CASRESLAGNEQFF.

In its sample, this clonotype was seen many times. The chain joins TRBV20-1 to TRBJ1-6; 10 bases agree with TRBD1. The junction had 4 bases not matched to a gene; V was cut back by 4 bases and J by 7 bases. Germline CDR1 and CDR2: DFQATT and SNEGSKA (reference sequence). The CDR3 length is 14 residues. As DNA, the CDR3 is TGCAGTGCTAAGGACAGGGGGATGAATTCACCCCTCCACTTT. Its translation: CSAKDRGMNSPLHF.

This clonotype was detected ten times or more. The chain is built from TRBV3-1 and TRBJ1-4; D possibly corresponds to TRBD1 (6 bases). V shed 4 bases and J shed 3 bases, with 12 bases lying between them. The germline CDR1 and CDR2 sequences are LGHDT and YNNKEL (reference sequence). The CDR3 loop spans 15 amino acids. CDR3: CASSLPGASNEKLFF. The CDR3 DNA reads TGTGCCAGCAGCCTTCCGGGGGCGTCTAATGAAAAACTGTTTTTT.

This chain links TRBV4-1 with TRBJ2-7, with TRBD2 identical over 10 bases. This CDR3 has 16 amino acids. V shed 1 base, J shed 4 bases, and the junction held 7 bases outside the gene matches. Germline CDR1 and CDR2: MGHRA and YSYEKL. CDR3 in amino acids: CASSQAGLARVYEQYF. As DNA, the CDR3 is TGCGCCAGCAGCCAAGCGGGACTAGCGAGAGTTTACGAGCAGTACTTC.

The genes are TRBV20-1 and TRBJ2-3; no reliable D call. Per germline, CDR1 DFQATT and CDR2 SNEGSKA (reference sequence). The CDR3 covers 14 residues. The CDR3 nucleotides are TGCAGCCCCGTTGACACTACCGGCACAGATACGCAGTATTTT. This gives the protein CSPVDTTGTDTQYF.

This clonotype was seen only a few times. V gene TRBV20-1 combines with J gene TRBJ1-1, with D possibly TRBD1 on 6 matching bases. Per the germline V gene, CDR1 is DFQATT and CDR2 is SNEGSKA (reference sequence). V was trimmed by 1 base and J by 3 bases, leaving 9 bases between them. CDR3 length equals 13 residues. The chain's CDR3 is CSARGQAHTEAFF. CDR3 sequence (DNA): TGCAGTGCTAGAGGACAGGCCCACACTGAAGCTTTCTTT.

This clonotype was observed a few times. The V call is TRBV18, the J call TRBJ1-2; D uncertain. The ends were cut back, 2 bases at V and 0 bases at J, with 13 bases in the middle. The CDR3 sequence is 16 residues long. The germline gives CDR1 KGHSH, CDR2 LQKENI. CDR3 sequence (DNA): TGTGCCAGCTCACCAGCGCCCCAGCCGACTAACTATGGCTACACCTTC. Translation: CASSPAPQPTNYGYTF.

The V call is TRBV14, the J call TRBJ2-7; D unresolved. The V gene's germline CDR1 is SGHDN and CDR2 FVKESK. V lost 10 bases to trimming and J lost 0 bases, with 22 bases between them. This CDR3 comprises 16 residues. The CDR3 sequence is CANRMPVECSSYEQYF. CDR3 sequence (DNA): TGTGCCAACCGTATGCCAGTAGAGTGTAGCTCCTACGAGCAGTACTTC.

The chain combines TRBV2 with TRBJ1-1, with a weak D call TRBD1 (5 bases). The length of the CDR3 is 14 residues. V was pared by 6 bases and J by 1 base, with 12 bases between. The V gene's germline CDR1 is SNHLY and CDR2 FYNNEI. In nucleotides, the CDR3 is TGTGCCAGCAGGAGCGCAGGGTGGAACACTGAAGCTTTCTTT. Translated: CASRSAGWNTEAFF.

Ten or more counts support this clonotype. One end of the junction fails to match germline, which may point to a read error. This chain links TRBV5-1 with TRBJ2-1; 8 nucleotides line up with TRBD2. Germline V gene data show CDR1 as SGHRS and CDR2 as YFSETQ. CDR3 size: 17 residues. The CDR3: CASSLGLVRSSYNEQFF. The CDR3 nucleotides read TGCGCCAGCAGTTTGGGACTAGTCAGAAGCTCCTACAATGAGCAGTTCTTC.

There are many counts of this clonotype. The chain couples TRBV30 to TRBJ2-4; D may be TRBD2 (5 bases). Germline CDR1 and CDR2: GTSNPN and SVGIG (reference sequence). Trimming removed 5 bases from V and 3 bases from J, with 14 bases in between. The CDR3 loop spans 14 amino acids. The DNA for the CDR3 is TGTGCCTGGCGCCCTCGGGGAAGCAAAAACATTCAGTACTTC. It encodes CAWRPRGSKNIQYF.

The chain couples TRBV10-3 to TRBJ2-7; 10 nucleotides agree with TRBD2. CDR1 and CDR2 (germline): ENHRY, SYGVKD. The CDR3 loop spans 13 amino acids. J gave up 5 bases and V 6 bases, and 4 bases lay outside the gene matches. CDR3 protein: CAISLAGEDEQYF. CDR3 in DNA: TGTGCCATCAGCCTAGCGGGAGAAGACGAGCAGTACTTC.

This clonotype was detected only a few times. One base away lies a much larger clone, so this may be a sequencing read error. The gene calls are TRBV6-1 and TRBJ2-5; 8 bases are shared with TRBD1. This CDR3 is 14 amino acids long. Trimming removed 6 bases from V and 4 bases from J; junction bases left unmatched: 7. Germline lookup yields CDR1 MNHNS and CDR2 SASEGT. The CDR3: CASRAYGQGETQYF. In nucleotides, the CDR3 is TGTGCCAGCAGGGCCTACGGACAGGGAGAGACCCAGTACTTC.

This clonotype was counted only a few times. The chain links TRBV4-1 to TRBJ2-5; 8 bases are a match to TRBD1. The tail of the sequence fits TRBJ2-7 better, so the J call may be wrong. The CDR3 is made up of 16 amino acids. Germline V gives CDR1 MGHRA, CDR2 YSYEKL. CDR3 DNA: TGCGCCAGCAGCAAAGTACCCCGGGACAGGACGACCGAGCAGTACTTC. Translating it yields CASSKVPRDRTTEQYF.

The chain joins TRBV18 to TRBJ2-5; 9 bases agree with TRBD2. The CDR3 covers 15 residues. Germline V gene data show CDR1 as KGHSH and CDR2 as LQKENI. The V gene end was trimmed by 5 bases and the J gene end by 2 bases; junction bases not matched to a gene: 6. CDR3 sequence: CASSSIAGDQETQYF. As DNA, the CDR3 is TGTGCCAGCTCATCTATAGCGGGGGATCAAGAGACCCAGTACTTC. The whole variable domain, remainder taken from reference TRBV18 and TRBJ2-5, is NAGVMQNPRHLVRRRGQEARLRCSPMKGHSHVYWYRQLPEEGLKFMVYLQKENIIDESGMPKERFSAEFPKEGPSILRIQQVVRGDSAAYFCASSSIAGDQETQYFGPGTRLLVL.

This clonotype was seen at least ten times. This sequence joins TRBV7-8 and TRBJ2-5; 16 bases are a match to TRBD2. The CDR3 is made up of 19 amino acids. Germline assignment: CDR1 SGHVS and CDR2 FQNEAQ. V was pared by 0 bases and J by 5 bases, with 9 bases of the junction left unmatched. CDR3: CASSLARGLAGGLRETQYF. CDR3 DNA sequence: TGTGCCAGCAGCTTAGCTCGGGGACTAGCGGGGGGGCTTAGGGAGACCCAGTACTTC. The full variable domain, its missing parts supplied by reference TRBV7-8 and TRBJ2-5, is GAGVSQSPRYKVAKRGQDVALRCDPISGHVSLFWYQQALGQGPEFLTYFQNEAQLDKSGLPSDRFFAERPEGSVSTLKIQRTQQEDSAVYLCASSLARGLAGGLRETQYFGPGTRLLVL.

As concerns this clonotype: Since a much larger clone is just one base distant, this may be a read error. The chain employs TRBV3-1 and TRBJ2-1, with 10 bases fitting TRBD1. Germline trimming cut 6 bases from V and 9 bases from J; bases unmatched to any gene: 11. The germline CDR1 and CDR2 sequences are LGHDT and YNNKEL (reference sequence). The CDR3 consists of 15 residues. As DNA, the CDR3 is TGTGCCAGCAGTCGGACAGGGGGAGCGGGACGTGAGCAGTTCTTC. Amino acids: CASSRTGGAGREQFF.